The 10 T cell receptor beta chains below come from one sample, sequenced in a study of vaccination effects on CD4 cells after COVID-19. TCRdb's table, derived via immunoSEQ multiplex PCR, lists solely in-frame clones and lacks some. The sample holds 70,000 or so clones, 73% seen once. Within the ViraFEST assay, antigen-specific CD4+ T cells underwent expansion with viral peptide pools prior to sequencing. Culture proceeded for more than 8 days, and CD4+ T cells were then isolated. Their SARS-CoV-2 infection, verified by PCR, occurred between March and December 2020. These receptors are not linked to any known antigen. The sample in question was CD4+ T cells from PBMCs cultured with HIV peptides, obtained before COVID-19 vaccination. Specified subset: HIV-1 Nef peptide pool negative control/reference culture. The source of these receptors is a human donor who had a prior SARS-CoV-2 infection.

The CDR3 DNA follows: TGTGCCTGGAGTACCCTTAGGGGGTTAAGGAGTGGCTACACCTTC. Its translation is CAWSTLRGLRSGYTF. The V and J genes are TRBV30 and TRBJ1-2, with a possible D match to TRBD1 (6 bases). CDR3 length: 15 amino acids. V was pared by 2 bases and J by 7 bases, with 20 bases between. Germline V CDR1 and CDR2: GTSNPN, SVGIG (reference sequence).

The chain is built from TRBV4-1 and TRBJ1-4; D is unclear. The germline gives CDR1 MGHRA, CDR2 YSYEKL. The CDR3 totals 17 residues. Between the trimmed V and J ends, which lost 4 bases and 7 bases, there was a span of 22 bases. CDR3 amino acids: CASSRFLDAGRGEKLFF. CDR3 DNA: TGCGCCAGCAGCCGCTTCTTAGATGCGGGTCGGGGTGAAAAACTGTTTTTT.

The chain links TRBV5-6 to TRBJ2-7, with 8 bases fitting TRBD2. Germline V gives CDR1 SGHDT, CDR2 YYEEEE. The CDR3 extends over 15 amino acids. The junction had 10 bases not matched to a gene; V was cut back by 4 bases and J by 4 bases. CDR3 nucleotides: TGTGCCAGCAGCATTGGTGGGACTAGAGGGTACGAGCAGTACTTC. It is translated as CASSIGGTRGYEQYF.

This clone was seen once. This CDR3 is CASSHFRGTTTYEQYF. The CDR3 DNA sequence: TGTGCCAGCAGCCACTTCAGAGGGACTACTACCTACGAGCAGTACTTC. The chain couples TRBV11-2 to TRBJ2-7; 7 bases agree with TRBD2. The CDR3 is made up of 16 amino acids. The V gene end was trimmed by 5 bases and the J gene end by 2 bases; junction bases not matched to a gene: 12. CDR1 and CDR2 from the germline V gene are SGHAT and FQNNGV.

This clone was seen more than once but under ten times. V usage is TRBV6-5 and J usage is TRBJ2-5; possibly TRBD1 or TRBD2 for D (5 bases each). Between the trimmed V and J ends, which lost 7 bases and 2 bases, there was a span of 11 bases. Germline loops: CDR1 MNHEY, CDR2 SVGAGI. CDR3 length: 13 residues. The CDR3 region has the DNA TGTGCCAGCAACCGGGACCGGCAAGAGACCCAGTACTTC. Its protein product is CASNRDRQETQYF.

The chain has TRBV18 and TRBJ1-5; D remains ambiguous. Germline values: CDR1 KGHSH, CDR2 LQKENI. The ends were cut back, 5 bases at V and 1 base at J, with 9 bases in the middle. There are 14 residues in the CDR3. This CDR3 reads CASSTVGSNQPQHF. The CDR3 nucleotides read TGTGCCAGCTCAACGGTAGGAAGCAATCAGCCCCAGCATTTT.

V is TRBV5-1 and J is TRBJ1-1, with a possible D match to TRBD1 (5 bases). Trimming removed 0 bases from V and 1 base from J, with 7 bases in between. The CDR3 consists of 14 residues. Germline CDR1 is SGHRS and CDR2 is YFSETQ. CDR3 DNA sequence: TGCGCCAGCAGCTTGGACAGGTCGAACACTGAAGCTTTCTTT. Residues: CASSLDRSNTEAFF.

The gene calls are TRBV4-2 and TRBJ2-5; no reliable D call. The germline V gene has CDR1 LGHNA and CDR2 YNFKEQ. V was cut by 0 bases and J by 5 bases, with 7 bases left in between. The CDR3 extends over 13 amino acids. CDR3 DNA: TGTGCCAGCAGCCAAGATATGGGGGAGACCCAGTACTTC. The encoded protein is CASSQDMGETQYF.

The chain couples TRBV2 to TRBJ1-2, with a tentative D call TRBD1 (5 bases). V gave up 4 bases and J gave up 8 bases, with 20 bases separating them. The CDR3 has 15 residues. In germline, CDR1 is SNHLY, CDR2 FYNNEI. DNA of the CDR3: TGTGCCAGCAGTGTGTATGGGGCCGGCGTTGCGGGCTACACCTTC. This gives the protein CASSVYGAGVAGYTF.

The V call is TRBV5-4, the J call TRBJ2-3; no firm D call. CDR1 SGHNT and CDR2 YYREEE come from the germline V gene (reference sequence). The CDR3 consists of 15 residues. The ends were cut back, 0 bases at V and 1 base at J, with 9 bases in the middle. The CDR3 DNA follows: TGTGCCAGCAGCTTGGCAGCCGGCCGCACAGATACGCAGTATTTT. Its protein product is CASSLAAGRTDTQYF. Using reference TRBV5-4 and TRBJ2-3 for the parts outside the CDR3, the full variable domain is ETGVTQSPTHLIKTRGQQVTLRCSSQSGHNTVSWYQQALGQGPQFIFQYYREEENGRGNFPPRFSGLQFPNYSSELNVNALELDDSALYLCASSLAAGRTDTQYFGPGTRLTVL.